A single sample is the source of the 14 T cell receptor beta chains below, sequenced in a study of cytomegalovirus exposure and HLA in healthy donors. A multiplex PCR was run with 60 Vbeta primers and 13 Jbeta primers. TCRdb's table, derived via immunoSEQ multiplex PCR, lists solely in-frame clones and lacks some. The sample has almost 200,000 clones, about 85% seen once. Sequences were obtained from PBMCs. The receptors originated from a male donor in good health and CMV-seropositive.

The chain couples TRBV5-4 to TRBJ1-2; 8 bases line up with TRBD1. The trim removed 4 bases at V and 1 base at J, leaving 6 bases unmatched. This CDR3 region has 15 residues. The germline V gene has CDR1 SGHNT and CDR2 YYREEE (reference sequence). The CDR3 nucleotides are TGTGCCAGCAGCGTTCGTACAGGGGGTAACTATGGCTACACCTTC. This encodes CASSVRTGGNYGYTF.

The V call is TRBV6-4, the J call TRBJ2-7; weak D call: TRBD2 (5 bases). Germline V lookup: CDR1 MRHNA, CDR2 SNTAGT. This CDR3 is built from 18 residues. V was shortened by 6 bases and J by 2 bases, with 26 bases between the two germline ends. CDR3 residues: CASRHTSTTGGSPYEQYF. The CDR3 DNA is TGTGCCAGCAGACACACGAGCACGACGGGCGGGTCCCCCTACGAGCAGTACTTC.

CDR3 in amino acids: CASSFNPGGSYEQYF. CDR3 bases: TGTGCCAGCAGTTTCAACCCCGGCGGCTCCTACGAGCAGTACTTC. The rearrangement uses TRBV27 and TRBJ2-7; D ambiguous. CDR3 length: 15 amino acids. V was shortened by 3 bases and J by 0 bases, with 12 bases between the two germline ends. Germline-derived CDR1 and CDR2 are MNHEY and SMNVEV (reference sequence).

The chain is built from TRBV5-1 and TRBJ1-1; D perhaps matches TRBD1 (5 bases). There are 15 residues in the CDR3. V lost 6 bases, J lost 1 base, and 16 bases lay in between. CDR1 is SGHRS and CDR2 is YFSETQ in the germline V gene. The CDR3 DNA reads as TGCGCCAGCAAGGGGAGGGCCCTAGGGAACACTGAAGCTTTCTTT. Amino acids: CASKGRALGNTEAFF.

The V and J genes are TRBV30 and TRBJ2-1; D is ambiguous. V dropped 0 bases and J dropped 3 bases, with 12 bases sitting between them. This CDR3 spans 15 amino acids. CDR1 is GTSNPN, CDR2 SVGIG, per germline (reference sequence). The CDR3 region is CAWSVRLGGYNEQFF. DNA of the CDR3: TGTGCCTGGAGTGTACGATTAGGCGGCTACAATGAGCAGTTCTTC. The variable domain in full, with the rest retrieved from reference TRBV30 and TRBJ2-1, is SQTIHQWPATLVQPVGSPLSLECTVEGTSNPNLYWYRQAAGRGLQLLFYSVGIGQISSEVPQNLSASRPQDRQFILSSKKLLLSDSGFYLCAWSVRLGGYNEQFFGPGTRLTVL.

The chain uses TRBV6-6 and TRBJ1-5, with D possibly TRBD1 on 6 matching bases. V was shortened by 0 bases and J by 6 bases, with 9 bases between the two germline ends. CDR1 and CDR2 from the germline V gene are MNHNY and SVGAGI (reference sequence). The CDR3 has 14 residues. The CDR3 coding sequence is TGTGCCAGCAGTTACTCGATAGGGGGTCAGCCCCAGCATTTT. It is translated as CASSYSIGGQPQHF.

V and J are TRBV28 and TRBJ2-7; D call uncertain. There are 16 residues in the CDR3. Germline CDR1 and CDR2: MDHEN and SYDVKM. Trimming cost V 2 bases and J 0 bases, with 14 bases left between them. CDR3 bases: TGTGCCAGCAGTTTACCCCTCTATTCTAGCTCCTACGAGCAGTACTTC. As protein: CASSLPLYSSSYEQYF. The whole variable domain, remainder taken from reference TRBV28 and TRBJ2-7, is DVKVTQSSRYLVKRTGEKVFLECVQDMDHENMFWYRQDPGLGLRLIYFSYDVKMKEKGDIPEGYSVSREKKERFSLILESASTNQTSMYLCASSLPLYSSSYEQYFGPGTRLTVT.

The CDR3 sequence is CASSTELTVNYGYTF. As DNA, the CDR3 is TGTGCCAGTAGTACCGAACTGACAGTCAACTATGGCTACACCTTC. The chain uses TRBV19 and TRBJ1-2, with D perhaps matching TRBD1 (5 bases). The length of the CDR3 is 15 residues. Between the trimmed V and J ends, which lost 4 bases and 2 bases, there was a span of 14 bases. The germline V gene encodes CDR1 LNHDA and CDR2 SQIVND (reference sequence).

V gene TRBV7-2 combines with J gene TRBJ1-5; maybe TRBD1 (5 bases). CDR1 SGHTA and CDR2 FQGNSA come from the germline V gene. The germline V and J ends were trimmed by 2 bases and 5 bases, with 7 bases remaining between them. The CDR3 extends over 13 amino acids. CDR3 loop: CASSLQGYQPQHF. The CDR3 bases are TGTGCCAGCAGCTTACAGGGATATCAGCCCCAGCATTTT.

The chain carries TRBV5-1 and TRBJ2-4, with 10 nucleotides matching TRBD2. Germline CDR1 is SGHRS and CDR2 is YFSETQ. This CDR3 region has 17 residues. Germline trimming cut 0 bases from V and 0 bases from J; bases unmatched to any gene: 3. The CDR3 DNA is TGCGCCAGCAGCTTGGCAACTAGCGGGATAGCCAAAAACATTCAGTACTTC. Translating gives CASSLATSGIAKNIQYF.

The V gene is TRBV5-1, the J gene TRBJ2-3; 8 bases agree with TRBD2. The CDR3 runs to 18 residues. Germline V gene sequence: CDR1 SGHRS, CDR2 YFSETQ. V trimming: 0 bases; J trimming: 0 bases; junction bases outside the gene matches: 9. CDR3 protein: CASSLGLLSGGSTDTQYF. The CDR3 DNA reads TGCGCCAGCAGCTTGGGTCTGCTAAGCGGGGGTAGCACAGATACGCAGTATTTT.

The genes are TRBV11-2 and TRBJ2-2; D not resolved. The CDR3 covers 14 residues. Germline V gives CDR1 SGHAT, CDR2 FQNNGV. The V gene lost 5 bases and the J gene lost 4 bases, with 11 bases spanning the gap. CDR3 in DNA: TGTGCCAGCAGCCCTGGGCTACTCACCGGGGAGCTGTTTTTT. Translated: CASSPGLLTGELFF.

The chain joins TRBV5-1 to TRBJ1-5; TRBD1 aligns across 10 bases. Germline V CDR1 and CDR2: SGHRS, YFSETQ. V was pared by 4 bases and J by 4 bases, with 5 bases of the junction left unmatched. The CDR3 is made up of 15 amino acids. Written as DNA, the CDR3 is TGCGCCAGCAGCCCGGACAGGGGGGTTAATCAGCCCCAGCATTTT. Translation: CASSPDRGVNQPQHF. Variable domain in full (rest from reference TRBV5-1 and TRBJ1-5): KAGVTQTPRYLIKTRGQQVTLSCSPISGHRSVSWYQQTPGQGLQFLFEYFSETQRNKGNFPGRFSGRQFSNSRSEMNVSTLELGDSALYLCASSPDRGVNQPQHFGDGTRLSIL.

V usage is TRBV5-1 and J usage is TRBJ1-1; D is possibly TRBD1 (5 bases). The CDR3 contains 12 residues. The V end lost 5 bases, the J end lost 2 bases, and 7 bases lay between the germline ends. CDR1 is SGHRS and CDR2 is YFSETQ in the germline V gene. Written as DNA, the CDR3 is TGCGCCAGCAGAGGACAAAACACTGAAGCTTTCTTT. It codes for CASRGQNTEAFF. The complete variable domain, with remaining parts taken from reference TRBV5-1 and TRBJ1-1, reads KAGVTQTPRYLIKTRGQQVTLSCSPISGHRSVSWYQQTPGQGLQFLFEYFSETQRNKGNFPGRFSGRQFSNSRSEMNVSTLELGDSALYLCASRGQNTEAFFGQGTRLTVV.